This T cell receptor beta chain was retrieved from a study of blood T cell repertoires in COVID-19 (dated by TCRdb to 2019 to 2021). Regarding the study in general: Samples from collaborators originated in the United States, Italy and Spain and spanned both the acute and convalescent phases of COVID-19. The material from the prospective study consisted of cDNA or gDNA derived from T cells, B-cell-depleted T cells, or PBMCs. Deeply sampled blood TCRbeta repertoires from subjects exposed to, actively infected with, or recovered from COVID-19 were included in the dataset. A freely available public database, intended as a resource for researchers studying the immune response to SARS-CoV-2, is where the repertoires were released. Samples came from the ongoing ImmuneRACE study (first 160 participants) plus 1,254 subjects from 6 global collaborators. A de-identified subject ID, COVID-19 status, age in years and sex were almost always included in the sample metadata. Where available, HLA class I and class II types were taken from metadata supplied by the sample provider and were not determined by assay-based typing. Overall results and qualifications from the work: How much clinical and demographic metadata was included differed by source and by participant, and the metadata was provided uncurated.

From its cysteine to its phenylalanine, the CDR3 spans 15 amino acids. CDR3 DNA only is kept here, 45 bases in frame from base 1. Trimming at the junction amounts to 1 base on V and 2 bases on J, and the germline ends lie 12 bases apart. CDR1 and CDR2, per the germline V gene, are SGHRS and YFSETQ. TCRbeta CDR3 regions were amplified from genomic DNA by means of the immunoSEQ Assay, a bias-controlled multiplex PCR. The authors' analysis ran thus. Within the assay, amplification of reference gene primers was used to estimate how many nucleated cells each sample contained. Sequence reads were collapsed and filtered to measure the absolute abundance of every unique TCRbeta CDR3 rearrangement. For each sample, productive Simpson clonality was calculated by taking the square root of Simpson's diversity index across productive rearrangements. TCRdb's version of the immuneACCESS table is confined to in-frame rearrangements and falls short of the full clone set. An unresolved V gene accounts for under half of the shortfall where checked; the remainder is of unknown origin. The DNA was the basis for D and trimming; V, J and clone size are from that table. Recorded for this sample are tens of thousands of clones; roughly 80% of them occurred a single time. The biggest ten clones account for around 49% of the sample.

A remark on this clone: Its recognized antigen is unknown. There are no base qualities to consult, and no much larger clone falls within one base.

Collaborating institutions collected whole blood in K2EDTA tubes following their own protocols. For TCRbeta analysis, collaborators shipped samples in one of three forms: frozen whole blood, isolated PBMCs, or DNA extracted from either of those sample types. The V gene is TRBV5-1 and the J gene is TRBJ2-5; tentative D gene TRBD2, with 5 bases matching. The sequencing sample was made of peripheral blood. This receptor was taken from a human donor in a cohort sampled during active COVID-19. The DNA reads TGCGCCAGCAGCTTGTGGGCTAGCCTTCAAGAGACCCAGTACTTC. Translated, this is CASSLWASLQETQYF. The CDR3, completed at both ends by the reference TRBV5-1 and TRBJ2-5 genes, gives the full variable domain KAGVTQTPRYLIKTRGQQVTLSCSPISGHRSVSWYQQTPGQGLQFLFEYFSETQRNKGNFPGRFSGRQFSNSRSEMNVSTLELGDSALYLCASSLWASLQETQYFGPGTRLLVL.